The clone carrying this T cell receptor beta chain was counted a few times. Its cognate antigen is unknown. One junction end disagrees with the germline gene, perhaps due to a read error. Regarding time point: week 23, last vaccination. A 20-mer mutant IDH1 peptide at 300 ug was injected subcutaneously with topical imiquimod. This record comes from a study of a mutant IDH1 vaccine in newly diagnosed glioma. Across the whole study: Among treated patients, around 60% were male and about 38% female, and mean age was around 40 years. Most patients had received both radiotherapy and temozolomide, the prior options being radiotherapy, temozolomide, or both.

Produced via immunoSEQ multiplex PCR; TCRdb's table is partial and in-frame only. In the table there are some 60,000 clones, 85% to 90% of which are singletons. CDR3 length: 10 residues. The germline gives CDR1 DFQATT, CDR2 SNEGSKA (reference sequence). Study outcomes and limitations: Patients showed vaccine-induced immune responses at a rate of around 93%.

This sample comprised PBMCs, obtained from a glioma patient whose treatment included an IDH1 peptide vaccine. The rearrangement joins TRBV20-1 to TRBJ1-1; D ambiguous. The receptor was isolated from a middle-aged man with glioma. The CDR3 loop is CSAGDTEAFF. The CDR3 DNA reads TGCAGTGCTGGAGACACTGAAGCTTTCTTT.